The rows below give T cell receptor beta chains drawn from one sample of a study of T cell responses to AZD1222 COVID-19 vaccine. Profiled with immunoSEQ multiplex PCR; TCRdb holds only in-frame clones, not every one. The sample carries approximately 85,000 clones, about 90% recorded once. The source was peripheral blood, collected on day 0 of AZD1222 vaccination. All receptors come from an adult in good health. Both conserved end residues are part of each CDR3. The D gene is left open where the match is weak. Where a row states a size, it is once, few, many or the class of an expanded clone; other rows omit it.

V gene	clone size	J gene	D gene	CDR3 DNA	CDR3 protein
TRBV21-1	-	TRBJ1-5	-	TGTGCCAGCAGCACCCCTGACAGGGGCTTAGGGCCCCAGCATTTT	CASSTPDRGLGPQHF
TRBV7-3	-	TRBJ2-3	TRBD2	TGTGCCAGCAGCTCGGGACTAGCGGGGGGTGAAGATACGCAGTATTTT	CASSSGLAGGEDTQYF
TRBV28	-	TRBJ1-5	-	TGTGCCAGCAGTTTAACCGGGGTCGGTCAGCCCCAGCATTTT	CASSLTGVGQPQHF
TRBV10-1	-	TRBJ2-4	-	TGCGCCAGCTCCCAGGGGAGGGTTCCAGACATTCAGTACTTC	CASSQGRVPDIQYF
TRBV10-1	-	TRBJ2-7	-	TGCGCCAGCAGTGACCCCGGAACGGAGCAGTACTTC	CASSDPGTEQYF
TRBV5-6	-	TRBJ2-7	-	TGTGCCAGCAGCTTGGCCGCAGGACGGGCTTTGGGGAAGCAGTACTTC	CASSLAAGRALGKQYF
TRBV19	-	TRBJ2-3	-	TGTGCCAGTAGTATAACACCAGCCTTCAGGGATACGCAGTATTTT	CASSITPAFRDTQYF
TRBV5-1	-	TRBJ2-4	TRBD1	TGCGCCAGCAGCCCAGGGACAGAACTAGCCAAAAACATTCAGTACTTC	CASSPGTELAKNIQYF
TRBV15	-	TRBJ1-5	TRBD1	TGTGCCACCAGCAGGGACAGGGAAGAAGGGGCCCAGCATTTT	CATSRDREEGAQHF
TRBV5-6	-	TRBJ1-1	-	TGTGCCAGCAGCGGCCCTGGGGGGTACACTGAAGCTTTCTTT	CASSGPGGYTEAFF
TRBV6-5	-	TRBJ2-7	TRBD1	TGTGCCAGCAGTTACTCCCCCCAGGGGGCTGGCTACGAGCAGTACTTC	CASSYSPQGAGYEQYF
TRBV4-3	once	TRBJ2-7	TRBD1	TGCGCCAGCAGCCTTACGATCCGGACAGGGGGCAACGAGCAGTACTTC	CASSLTIRTGGNEQYF
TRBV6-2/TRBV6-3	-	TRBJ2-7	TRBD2	TGTGCCAGCAGCCCGGGACTAGCGGGAGGACACTACGAGCAGTACTTC	CASSPGLAGGHYEQYF
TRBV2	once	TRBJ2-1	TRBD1	TGTGCCAGCAGGGCGGGACAGGGGGGTTCCTACAATGAGCAGTTCTTC	CASRAGQGGSYNEQFF
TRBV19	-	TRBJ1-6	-	TGTGCCAGTAGTATTGGGACCGTAACGGGTTCACCCCTCCACTTT	CASSIGTVTGSPLHF
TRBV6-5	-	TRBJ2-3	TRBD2	TGTGCCAGCAGTCCCTGGCGGGGGGGCGCAGATACGCAGTATTTT	CASSPWRGGADTQYF
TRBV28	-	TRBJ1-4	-	TGTGCCAGCATGAGGGTGAGGTCGGGGACTGCTTCTAATGAAAAACTGTTTTTT	CASMRVRSGTASNEKLFF
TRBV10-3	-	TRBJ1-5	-	TGTGCCATCAGAGACGCTCAGGGAGACAATCAGCCCCAGCATTTT	CAIRDAQGDNQPQHF
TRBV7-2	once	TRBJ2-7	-	TGTGCCAGCAGCCCAAACATAAGAGACTGGGACGAGCAGTACTTC	CASSPNIRDWDEQYF
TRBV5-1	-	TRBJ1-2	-	TGCGCCAGCAGCTTGGACTCGAAGAACTATGGCTACACCTTC	CASSLDSKNYGYTF
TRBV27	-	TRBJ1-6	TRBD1	TGTGCCAGCAGTTTCCGGGACAGGGGTTCACCCCTCCACTTT	CASSFRDRGSPLHF
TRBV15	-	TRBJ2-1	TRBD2	TGTGCCACCAGCAGAGATCGAGCGGGAACCTCCTACAATGAGCAGTTCTTC	CATSRDRAGTSYNEQFF
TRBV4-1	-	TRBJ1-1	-	TGCGCCAGCAGCCAAAGGGCGAACACTGAAGCTTTCTTT	CASSQRANTEAFF
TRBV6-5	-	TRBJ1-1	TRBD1	TGTGCCAGCAGCGTATCCCGGGACAGGGGATCAGCTTTCTTT	CASSVSRDRGSAFF
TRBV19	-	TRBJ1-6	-	TGTGCCACCACAACCGCGACAGGTTCCTATAATTCACCCCTCCACTTT	CATTTATGSYNSPLHF
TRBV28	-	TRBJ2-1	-	TGTGCCAGCAGTTTAAGTCAGACCAATGAGCAGTTCTTC	CASSLSQTNEQFF
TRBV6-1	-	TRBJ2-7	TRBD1	TGTGCCAGCAGTGAAGTGGGACAGGGTTTCTCCGAGCAGTACTTC	CASSEVGQGFSEQYF
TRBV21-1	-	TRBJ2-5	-	TGTGCCAGCAGTCAAATTCGGCGGACTCCACTTCGAGAGACCCAGTACTTC	CASSQIRRTPLRETQYF
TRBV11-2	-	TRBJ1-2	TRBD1	TGTGCCAGCAGTCTAAACAGGGGGCAAGATGGCTACACCTTC	CASSLNRGQDGYTF
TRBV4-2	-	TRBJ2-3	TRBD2	TGTGCCAGCAGCCTCGTAGGTAGCGGGGGGGTCACAGATACGCAGTATTTT	CASSLVGSGGVTDTQYF